What follows are 17 T cell receptor beta chains derived from one specimen sequenced in a study of blood T cell repertoires in COVID-19. Profiled with immunoSEQ multiplex PCR; TCRdb holds only in-frame clones, not every one. Here the sample spans 380,000 or so clones, more than 70% being singletons. Sample: peripheral blood. These receptors were obtained from a man aged 40-50 years with acute or convalescent COVID-19.

The table lists this clone with a count of one. The chain has TRBV3-1 (or the pseudogene TRBV3-2) and TRBJ1-1; D gene uncertain. Trimming removed 7 bases from V and 1 base from J, with 10 bases in between. Per the germline V gene, CDR1 is LGHDT and CDR2 is YNNKEL (reference sequence). CDR3 length: 13 amino acids. In DNA, the CDR3 is TGTGCCAGCAAAACAGACAAGAACACTGAAGCTTTCTTT. Amino acids: CASKTDKNTEAFF.

The rearrangement joins TRBV19 to TRBJ2-5; 7 positions agree with TRBD1. Unmatched junction bases numbered 6, after V lost 3 bases and J lost 5 bases. The length of the CDR3 is 14 residues. The germline CDR1 and CDR2 sequences are LNHDA and SQIVND (reference sequence). Here the CDR3 DNA reads TGTGCCAGTAGTATTCGACAGGGACGGGAGACCCAGTACTTC. It is translated as CASSIRQGRETQYF.

Note on this clone: This sample also contains other DNA sequences that code for the same CDR3. This chain links TRBV3-1 (or the pseudogene TRBV3-2) with TRBJ1-5; tentatively, D is TRBD1 (5 bases). Germline V lookup: CDR1 LGHDT, CDR2 YNNKEL (reference sequence). V was trimmed by 3 bases and J by 7 bases, leaving 10 bases between them. This CDR3 spans 13 amino acids. CDR3 protein: CASSQGLNQPQHF. Written as DNA, the CDR3 is TGTGCCAGCAGCCAGGGACTCAACCAGCCCCAGCATTTT.

This chain uses TRBV11-2 with TRBJ2-1, with D perhaps TRBD1 (5 bases). This CDR3 comprises 15 residues. The V end was cut by 1 base, the J end by 3 bases, with 10 bases between. The germline V gene encodes CDR1 SGHAT and CDR2 FQNNGV. The CDR3 DNA reads TGTGCCAGCAGCTTAGGACAGAGCTACTACAATGAGCAGTTCTTC. The encoded protein is CASSLGQSYYNEQFF.

This clone was detected once. The J gene is TRBJ1-2, the V gene TRBV7-2; tentatively, D is TRBD1 (6 bases). Germline values: CDR1 SGHTA, CDR2 FQGNSA. V was clipped by 2 bases and J by 2 bases, with 15 bases between them. The CDR3 extends over 16 amino acids. CDR3 protein: CASSLTSGQNNYGYTF. Written as DNA, the CDR3 is TGTGCCAGCAGCTTAACCTCCGGACAGAACAACTATGGCTACACCTTC.

The chain employs TRBV10-1 and TRBJ2-2; no clear D gene. Per the germline V gene, CDR1 is WNHNN and CDR2 is SYGVQD (reference sequence). Trimming removed 1 base at V and 5 bases at J, with 5 bases between. The CDR3 is 13 residues long. The CDR3 region has the DNA TGCGCCAGCAGTGAGTTCCGTACCGGGGAGCTGTTTTTT. Translation: CASSEFRTGELFF.

V gene TRBV15 combines with J gene TRBJ1-2, with TRBD1 matching 9 bases. The V and J ends lost 6 bases and 4 bases, in that order; junction bases with no gene match: 12. CDR1 is LNHNV, CDR2 YYDKDF, per germline (reference sequence). The CDR3 consists of 16 residues. The CDR3 DNA follows: TGTGCCACCAGACCCCCGGGACAGGGAACTCTCTATGGCTACACCTTC. Encoded protein: CATRPPGQGTLYGYTF. Together with reference TRBV15 and TRBJ1-2, the CDR3 gives the full variable domain: DAMVIQNPRYQVTQFGKPVTLSCSQTLNHNVMYWYQQKSSQAPKLLFHYYDKDFNNEADTPDNFQSRRPNTSFCFLDIRSPGLGDTAMYLCATRPPGQGTLYGYTFGSGTRLTVV.

V and J are TRBV6-1 and TRBJ2-7, with TRBD1 as a possible D gene (6 bases). This CDR3 comprises 15 residues. V lost 2 bases and J 0 bases, leaving 11 bases between the germline ends. Germline V CDR1 and CDR2: MNHNS, SASEGT. Here the CDR3 DNA reads TGTGCCAGCAGTGAAAGGACAGCACCCTCCTACGAGCAGTACTTC. Amino acids: CASSERTAPSYEQYF.

The V and J genes are TRBV11-2 and TRBJ1-2; D not certain. Trimming left V 1 base short and J 6 bases short, with 15 bases between. The CDR3 extends over 15 amino acids. Germline lookup yields CDR1 SGHAT and CDR2 FQNNGV. DNA for the CDR3: TGTGCCAGCAGCTTAGGGGCGGACTTGCAGGATGGCTACACCTTC. Protein product: CASSLGADLQDGYTF.

The genes are TRBV4-1 and TRBJ2-7; TRBD1 matches at 11 bases. CDR1 MGHRA and CDR2 YSYEKL come from the germline V gene. V shed 5 bases, J shed 2 bases, and the junction held 8 bases outside the gene matches. The CDR3 contains 16 residues. As DNA, the CDR3 is TGCGCCAGCAGCGAAAGGGGACAGGGGGGACCCTACGAGCAGTACTTC. Translation gives CASSERGQGGPYEQYF.

The chain joins TRBV7-6 to TRBJ1-1; 7 bases align to TRBD1. This CDR3 is 13 amino acids long. After removal of 6 bases from V and 3 bases from J, the junction contained 4 bases not matched to a gene. Germline V gene data show CDR1 as SGHVS and CDR2 as FNYEAQ. This CDR3 reads CASRQTGDTEAFF. The CDR3 DNA reads TGTGCCAGCAGACAAACAGGGGACACTGAAGCTTTCTTT. The variable domain in full, completed from reference TRBV7-6 and TRBJ1-1, reads GAGVSQSPRYKVTKRGQDVALRCDPISGHVSLYWYRQALGQGPEFLTYFNYEAQQDKSGLPNDRFSAERPEGSISTLTIQRTEQRDSAMYRCASRQTGDTEAFFGQGTRLTVV.

The chain joins TRBV2 to TRBJ2-1, with TRBD2 identical over 11 bases. The CDR3 is 19 amino acids. Germline V gene lookup returns CDR1 SNHLY and CDR2 FYNNEI. The V segment lost 7 bases and the J segment 4 bases; nucleotides outside the gene matches: 18. CDR3 loop: CASIPRGLAGGTVYNEQFF. CDR3 nucleotide sequence: TGTGCCAGCATCCCCAGGGGGCTAGCGGGAGGCACCGTGTACAATGAGCAGTTCTTC.

The gene calls are TRBV5-6 and TRBJ1-2; no clear D. V lost 5 bases to trimming and J lost 1 base, with 9 bases between them. Germline V gene data show CDR1 as SGHDT and CDR2 as YYEEEE. There are 13 residues in the CDR3. The CDR3 bases are TGTGCCAGCAGACGTGAACATAACTATGGCTACACCTTC. Translation gives CASRREHNYGYTF.

V and J are TRBV3-1 (or the pseudogene TRBV3-2) and TRBJ2-3, with 13 bases matching TRBD2. Germline CDR1 and CDR2: LGHDT and YNNKEL (reference sequence). Unmatched junction bases numbered 10, after V lost 4 bases and J lost 6 bases. The CDR3 has 17 residues. The CDR3 sequence is CASSPGTSGTGGDTQYF. CDR3 DNA sequence: TGTGCCAGCAGCCCCGGGACTAGCGGGACCGGGGGTGATACGCAGTATTTT.

V is TRBV7-9 and J is TRBJ1-1; TRBD1 agrees at 8 bases. CDR1 and CDR2 (germline): SEHNR, FQNEAQ (reference sequence). This CDR3 has 15 amino acids. V dropped 5 bases and J dropped 7; count of bases not matched to a gene: 12. The chain's CDR3 is CASSPTRDRPDEAFF. Here the CDR3 DNA reads TGTGCCAGCAGCCCAACTAGGGACAGGCCGGATGAAGCTTTCTTT.

This chain connects TRBV9 to TRBJ1-4; 7 bases agree with TRBD1. V shed 3 bases and J 1 base; nucleotides not matched to a gene: 0. CDR1 and CDR2 (germline): SGDLS, YYNGEE. The CDR3 is made up of 14 amino acids. The CDR3 loop reads CASSGDRTNEKLFF. CDR3 nucleotide sequence: TGTGCCAGCAGCGGGGACAGAACTAATGAAAAACTGTTTTTT.

The chain has TRBV28 and TRBJ2-1; maybe TRBD1 (6 bases). CDR1 and CDR2 from the germline V gene are MDHEN and SYDVKM. Trimming removed 5 bases from V and 8 bases from J, with 22 bases in between. The CDR3 has 16 amino acids. The CDR3 protein is CASSVGTGTSRDEQFF. CDR3 coding DNA: TGTGCCAGCAGTGTGGGGACCGGGACATCTCGGGATGAGCAGTTCTTC. The full variable domain, with the rest looked up from reference TRBV28 and TRBJ2-1, is DVKVTQSSRYLVKRTGEKVFLECVQDMDHENMFWYRQDPGLGLRLIYFSYDVKMKEKGDIPEGYSVSREKKERFSLILESASTNQTSMYLCASSVGTGTSRDEQFFGPGTRLTVL.